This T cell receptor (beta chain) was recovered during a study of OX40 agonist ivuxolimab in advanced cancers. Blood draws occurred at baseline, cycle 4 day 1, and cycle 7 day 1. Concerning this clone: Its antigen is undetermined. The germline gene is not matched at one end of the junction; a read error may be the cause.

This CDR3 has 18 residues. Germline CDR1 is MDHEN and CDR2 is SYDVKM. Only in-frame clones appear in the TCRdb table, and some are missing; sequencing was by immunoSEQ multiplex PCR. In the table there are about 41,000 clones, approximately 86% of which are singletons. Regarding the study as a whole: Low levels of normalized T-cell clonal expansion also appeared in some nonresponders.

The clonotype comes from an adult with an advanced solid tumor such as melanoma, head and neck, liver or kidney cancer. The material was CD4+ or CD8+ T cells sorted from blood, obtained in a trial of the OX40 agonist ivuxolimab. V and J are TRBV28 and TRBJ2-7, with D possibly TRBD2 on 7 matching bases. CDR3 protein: CASSLWDVGREKQGEQYF. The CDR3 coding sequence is TGTGCCAGCAGCTTATGGGACGTGGGGCGGGAGAAACAGGGCGAGCAGTACTTC.